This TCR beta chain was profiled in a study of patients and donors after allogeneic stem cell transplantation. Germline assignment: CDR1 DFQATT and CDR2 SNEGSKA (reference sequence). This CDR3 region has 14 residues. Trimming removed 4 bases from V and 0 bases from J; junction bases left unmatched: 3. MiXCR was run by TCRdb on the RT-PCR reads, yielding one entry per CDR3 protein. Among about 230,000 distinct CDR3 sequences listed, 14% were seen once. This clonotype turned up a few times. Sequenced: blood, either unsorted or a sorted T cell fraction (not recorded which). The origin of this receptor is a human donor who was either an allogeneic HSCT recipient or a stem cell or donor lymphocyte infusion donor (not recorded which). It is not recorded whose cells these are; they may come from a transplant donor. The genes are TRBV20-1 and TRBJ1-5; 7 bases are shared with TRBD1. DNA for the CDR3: TGCAGTGCTAAGGGGGCGAATAGCAATCAGCCCCAGCATTTT. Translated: CSAKGANSNQPQHF.